The clone carrying this T cell receptor (beta chain) turned up a few times. With 1 base clipped from V and 2 bases from J, the junction kept 6 bases outside the gene matches. This CDR3 is built from 16 residues. The germline CDR1 and CDR2 sequences are MGHRA and YSYEKL. Genomic DNA was the PCR template. Multiplex PCR with 30 forward and 13 reverse primers amplified the TCR beta CDR3. TCRdb re-derived calls from the multiplex PCR reads in MiXCR, one entry per CDR3 protein. The sample records fewer than 350,000 distinct CDR3 sequences, more than 45% being singletons. The data belong to a study of type 1 and type 2 diabetes patients.

Sequenced sample: peripheral blood mononuclear cells (PBMCs). The V call is TRBV4-1, the J call TRBJ2-7; 9 positions match TRBD1. This sequence was found in a man aged 18 to 30 with type 2 diabetes. CDR3 residues: CASSQGSGTGTYEQYF. The CDR3 bases are TGCGCCAGCAGCCAAGGTTCCGGGACAGGGACCTACGAGCAGTACTTC.